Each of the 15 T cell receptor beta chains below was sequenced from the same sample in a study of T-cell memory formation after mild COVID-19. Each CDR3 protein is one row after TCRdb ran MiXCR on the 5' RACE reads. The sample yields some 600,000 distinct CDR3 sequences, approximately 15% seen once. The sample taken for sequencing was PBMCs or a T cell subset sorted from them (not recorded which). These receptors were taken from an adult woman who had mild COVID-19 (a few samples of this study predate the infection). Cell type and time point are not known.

The CDR3 loop is CASSSISSGGADTQYF. CDR3 DNA: TGTGCCAGCAGCTCCATATCTAGCGGGGGGGCAGATACGCAGTATTTT. The chain is built from TRBV12-3 or TRBV12-4 and TRBJ2-3; the match to TRBD2 covers 12 bases. Trimming removed 6 bases from V and 4 bases from J; junction bases left unmatched: 8. The CDR3 loop spans 16 amino acids.

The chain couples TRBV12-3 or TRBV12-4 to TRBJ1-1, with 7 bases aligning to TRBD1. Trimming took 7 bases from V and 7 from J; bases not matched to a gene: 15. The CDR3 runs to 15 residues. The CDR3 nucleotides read TGTGCCAGCATTAAAAACGGGAACCAGGGGGGTGAAGCTTTCTTT. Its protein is CASIKNGNQGGEAFF.

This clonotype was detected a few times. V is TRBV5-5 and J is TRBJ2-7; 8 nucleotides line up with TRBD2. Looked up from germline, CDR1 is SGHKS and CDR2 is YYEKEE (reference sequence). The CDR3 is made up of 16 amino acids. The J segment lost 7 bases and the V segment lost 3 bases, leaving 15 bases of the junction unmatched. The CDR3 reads CASSSGELAVVEEQYF. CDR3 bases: TGTGCCAGCAGCTCGGGAGAACTAGCGGTGGTAGAGGAGCAGTACTTC.

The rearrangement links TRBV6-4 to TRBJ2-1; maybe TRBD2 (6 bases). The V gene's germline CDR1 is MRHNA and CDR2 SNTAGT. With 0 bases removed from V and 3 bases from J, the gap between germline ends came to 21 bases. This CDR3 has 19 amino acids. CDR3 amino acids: CASSDSHLVGGGNYNEQFF. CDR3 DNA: TGTGCCAGCAGTGACTCCCATCTAGTGGGGGGAGGTAACTACAATGAGCAGTTCTTC.

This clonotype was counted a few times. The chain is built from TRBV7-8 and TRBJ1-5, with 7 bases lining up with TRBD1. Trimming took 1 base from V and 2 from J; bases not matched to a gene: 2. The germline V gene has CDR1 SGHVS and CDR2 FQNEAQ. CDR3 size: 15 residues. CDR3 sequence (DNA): TGTGCCAGCAGCTTAGGAGGGGGCGGCAATCAGCCCCAGCATTTT. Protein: CASSLGGGGNQPQHF.

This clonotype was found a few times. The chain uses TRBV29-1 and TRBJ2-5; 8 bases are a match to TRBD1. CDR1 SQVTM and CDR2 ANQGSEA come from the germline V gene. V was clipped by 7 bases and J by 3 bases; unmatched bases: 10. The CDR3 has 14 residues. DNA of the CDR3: TGCAGCGGCCGGGTGCAGGGGGCAAAAGAGACCCAGTACTTC. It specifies CSGRVQGAKETQYF.

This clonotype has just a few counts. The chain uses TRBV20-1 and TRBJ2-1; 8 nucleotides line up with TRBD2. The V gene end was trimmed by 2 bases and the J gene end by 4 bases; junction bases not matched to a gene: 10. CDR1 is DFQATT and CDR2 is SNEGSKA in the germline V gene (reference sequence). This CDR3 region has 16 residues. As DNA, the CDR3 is TGCAGTGCTAGATCCCTCATAGCGGGAAAGTACAATGAGCAGTTCTTC. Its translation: CSARSLIAGKYNEQFF.

CDR3 nucleotide sequence: TGTGCCAGCAGTGGCCAGCCGGGACTGCAGGCGCAGTTCTTC. Residues: CASSGQPGLQAQFF. J is TRBJ2-1 and V is TRBV2, with D perhaps TRBD2 (6 bases). This CDR3 has 14 residues. V lost 4 bases and J lost 12, with 19 bases in between. Germline assignment: CDR1 SNHLY and CDR2 FYNNEI.

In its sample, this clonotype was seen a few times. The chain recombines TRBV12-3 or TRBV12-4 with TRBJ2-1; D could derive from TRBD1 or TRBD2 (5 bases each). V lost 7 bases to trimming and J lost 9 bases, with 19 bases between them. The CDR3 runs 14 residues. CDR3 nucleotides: TGTGCCAGCACCCCCCAGGGTCTAGCCGCTGAGCAGTTCTTC. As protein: CASTPQGLAAEQFF.

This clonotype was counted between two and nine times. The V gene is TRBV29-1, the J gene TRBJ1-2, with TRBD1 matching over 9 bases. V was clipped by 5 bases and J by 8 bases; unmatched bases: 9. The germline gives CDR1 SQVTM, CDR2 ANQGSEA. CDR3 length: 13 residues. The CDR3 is CSVFGGTGYGYTF. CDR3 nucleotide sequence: TGCAGCGTTTTTGGTGGGACAGGGTACGGCTACACCTTC.

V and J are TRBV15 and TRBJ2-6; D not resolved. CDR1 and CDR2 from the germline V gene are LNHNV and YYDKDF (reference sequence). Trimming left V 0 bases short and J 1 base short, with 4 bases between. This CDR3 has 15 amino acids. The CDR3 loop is CATSREGSGANVLTF. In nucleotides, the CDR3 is TGTGCCACCAGCAGAGAGGGTTCTGGGGCCAACGTCCTGACTTTC.

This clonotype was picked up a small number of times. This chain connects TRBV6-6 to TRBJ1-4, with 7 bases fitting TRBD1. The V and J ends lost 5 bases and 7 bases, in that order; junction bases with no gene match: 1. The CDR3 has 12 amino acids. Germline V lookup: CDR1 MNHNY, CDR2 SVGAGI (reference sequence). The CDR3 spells CASSRQGEKLFF. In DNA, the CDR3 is TGTGCCAGCAGTCGACAGGGTGAAAAACTGTTTTTT.

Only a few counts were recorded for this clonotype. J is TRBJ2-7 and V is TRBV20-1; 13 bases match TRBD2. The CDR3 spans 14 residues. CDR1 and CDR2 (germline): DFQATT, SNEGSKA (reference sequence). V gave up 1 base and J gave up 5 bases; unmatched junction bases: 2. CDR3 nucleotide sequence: TGCAGTGCTAGAGGGACTAGCGGGAGTAACGAGCAGTACTTC. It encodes CSARGTSGSNEQYF.

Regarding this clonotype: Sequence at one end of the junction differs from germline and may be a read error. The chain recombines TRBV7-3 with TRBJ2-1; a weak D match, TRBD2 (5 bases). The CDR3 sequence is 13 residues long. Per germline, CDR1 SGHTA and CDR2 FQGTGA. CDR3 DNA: TGTGCCAGCAGTTTAATAGCGCGAACTGAGCAGTTCTTC. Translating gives CASSLIARTEQFF.

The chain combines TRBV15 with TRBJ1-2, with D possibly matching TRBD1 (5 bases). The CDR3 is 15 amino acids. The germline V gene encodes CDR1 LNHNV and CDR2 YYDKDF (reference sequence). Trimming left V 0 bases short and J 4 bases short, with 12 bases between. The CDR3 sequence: CATSREGGTLYGYTF. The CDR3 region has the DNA TGTGCCACCAGCAGAGAGGGGGGTACACTCTATGGCTACACCTTC. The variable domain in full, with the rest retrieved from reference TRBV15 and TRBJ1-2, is DAMVIQNPRYQVTQFGKPVTLSCSQTLNHNVMYWYQQKSSQAPKLLFHYYDKDFNNEADTPDNFQSRRPNTSFCFLDIRSPGLGDTAMYLCATSREGGTLYGYTFGSGTRLTVV.